This T cell receptor beta chain emerged from a study of control samples from healthy donors and cancer patients. Germline CDR1 reads SGHRS; CDR2 reads YFSETQ. V lost 0 bases and J 3 bases, leaving 15 bases between the germline ends. The CDR3 runs 16 residues. Clones were read by immunoSEQ multiplex PCR, and TCRdb kept only the in-frame ones, dropping some. This table has some 160,000 clones, approximately 94% appearing once. Sequencing was done on a sample of blood. J is TRBJ1-1 and V is TRBV5-1; D is possibly TRBD1 (6 bases). The clonotype comes from a woman in her thirties or forties in good health. CDR3 coding DNA: TGCGCCAGCAGCTTGGAGGACAGATTTTTTTACACTGAAGCTTTCTTT. Protein product: CASSLEDRFFYTEAFF.